This is a list of T cell receptor beta chains from one sample in a study of graft-versus-host responses after intestinal transplantation. Which antigens these TCRs recognize remains unknown. The method was immunoSEQ multiplex PCR; TCRdb's version includes in-frame clones alone and lacks a portion of them. The profile shows roughly 70,000 clones, about 87% of them singletons. The sequencing used unstimulated CD4+ T cells sorted from spleen or lymph node cells, collected before transplant. These receptors all stem from a human donor who was the organ donor for an intestinal transplant. The CDR3 runs from the conserved cysteine through the conserved F or W. The order of the fields is D gene, J gene, V gene, clone size, CDR3 protein, CDR3 DNA. A D gene is named only where the DNA matches it firmly. A clone size is listed for some rows: how often the clone was seen (once, few, many), or a class if it is expanded.

-,TRBJ2-1,TRBV2,-,CASSDDGGEQFF,TGTGCCAGCAGTGACGACGGCGGGGAGCAGTTCTTC
TRBD2,TRBJ2-1,TRBV5-1,once,CASSWGLAGVSSYNEQFF,TGCGCCAGCAGCTGGGGACTAGCGGGGGTTAGCTCCTACAATGAGCAGTTCTTC
TRBD1,TRBJ2-3,TRBV5-6,-,CASSWDRGTDTQYF,TGTGCCAGCAGCTGGGACAGGGGTACAGATACGCAGTATTTT
-,TRBJ1-2,TRBV30,-,CAWRKQGPGYTF,TGTGCCTGGAGGAAACAGGGTCCGGGCTACACCTTC
TRBD1,TRBJ1-2,TRBV30,-,CACLTGGGYTF,TGTGCCTGCTTGACAGGGGGCGGCTACACCTTC
-,TRBJ1-2,TRBV4-2,-,CASSQVTRGSGYTF,TGTGCCAGCAGCCAAGTCACAAGGGGGTCGGGCTACACCTTC
TRBD2,TRBJ2-5,TRBV30,once,CAWGLTGGIQETQYF,TGTGCCTGGGGATTGACGGGGGGGATACAAGAGACCCAGTACTTC
-,TRBJ2-2,TRBV7-2,-,CASSPRVNTGELFF,TGTGCCAGCAGCCCCCGGGTAAACACCGGGGAGCTGTTTTTT
TRBD2,TRBJ2-5,TRBV11-2,few,CASSPRVAGGKETQYF,TGTGCCAGCAGCCCTCGGGTAGCGGGGGGGAAAGAGACCCAGTACTTC
-,TRBJ2-1,TRBV9,-,CASSFPQGNSYNEQFF,TGTGCCAGCAGCTTCCCACAGGGCAACTCCTACAATGAGCAGTTCTTC
TRBD1,TRBJ2-6,TRBV5-1,-,CASSAPETGTGAAKMRSGANVLTF,TGCGCCAGCAGTGCACCGGAGACCGGGACAGGGGCTGCTAAGATGAGATCTGGGGCCAACGTCCTGACTTTC
TRBD1,TRBJ2-6,TRBV27,-,CASSIRDSLSGANVLTF,TGTGCCAGCAGTATCAGGGACAGCCTCTCTGGGGCCAACGTCCTGACTTTC
TRBD2,TRBJ2-2,TRBV29-1,-,CSVNSAGVNTGELFF,TGCAGCGTTAATTCGGCGGGGGTAAACACCGGGGAGCTGTTTTTT
-,TRBJ2-1,TRBV6-1,-,CASTGVRSYNEQFF,TGTGCCAGCACCGGGGTCCGTTCCTACAATGAGCAGTTCTTC
TRBD2,TRBJ2-1,TRBV4-1,-,CASSQVRGLAGGNEQFF,TGCGCCAGCAGCCAAGTTCGTGGACTAGCGGGTGGTAATGAGCAGTTCTTC
-,TRBJ2-1,TRBV27,-,CASSRSNEQFF,TGTGCCAGCAGCAGATCTAATGAGCAGTTCTTC
-,TRBJ1-6,TRBV6-5,-,CASPRNYKNSPLHF,TGTGCCAGCCCGAGGAATTACAAGAATTCACCCCTCCACTTT
TRBD1,TRBJ2-1,TRBV5-4,-,CASSYLTGPYTFNEQFF,TGTGCCAGCAGTTATCTGACAGGGCCCTACACTTTCAATGAGCAGTTCTTC
-,TRBJ1-5,TRBV21-1,-,CASSDQCRTGEIQPQHF,TGTGCCAGCAGCGACCAGTGTAGGACGGGGGAAATTCAGCCCCAGCATTTT
TRBD1,TRBJ1-1,TRBV6-1,-,CASSVPGTGSTVAFF,TGTGCCAGCAGTGTTCCCGGGACAGGGAGTACGGTAGCTTTCTTT
-,TRBJ2-3,TRBV6-1,-,CASSEQGPTDTQYF,TGTGCCAGCAGTGAACAGGGGCCCACAGATACGCAGTATTTT
TRBD1,TRBJ1-1,TRBV19,few,CASSTTGVRTEAFF,TGTGCCAGTAGCACTACAGGGGTAAGGACTGAAGCTTTCTTT
TRBD2,TRBJ2-5,TRBV4-2,-,CASSQPRLAGGYGTQYF,TGTGCCAGCAGCCAGCCCCGACTAGCGGGGGGGTATGGGACCCAGTACTTC
-,TRBJ1-6,TRBV5-4,once,CASSLDADYNSPLHF,TGTGCCAGCAGCTTGGACGCGGATTATAATTCACCCCTCCACTTT
-,TRBJ2-1,TRBV7-3,-,CASSLARGPYNEQFF,TGTGCCAGCAGCTTAGCCAGGGGACCCTACAATGAGCAGTTCTTC
-,TRBJ1-4,TRBV2,-,CAIRGGTNEKLFF,TGTGCCATTCGGGGAGGTACTAATGAAAAACTGTTTTTT
-,TRBJ1-3,TRBV9,-,CASSVGQTGNTIYF,TGTGCCAGCAGCGTAGGCCAGACTGGAAACACCATATATTTT
TRBD1,TRBJ1-4,TRBV28,-,CASSLLGGAGDEKLFF,TGTGCCAGCAGTTTATTAGGGGGCGCGGGTGATGAAAAACTGTTTTTT
-,TRBJ1-4,TRBV6-5,-,CASSKLGPNEKLFF,TGTGCCAGCAGTAAATTGGGGCCTAATGAAAAACTGTTTTTT
TRBD1,TRBJ1-4,TRBV28,-,CASRRGLVEKLFF,TGTGCCAGCAGAAGGGGGCTGGTAGAAAAACTGTTTTTT
TRBD1,TRBJ1-2,TRBV15,-,CATSPGTATYGYTF,TGTGCCACCAGCCCCGGGACAGCAACTTATGGCTACACCTTC
TRBD1,TRBJ1-2,TRBV5-6,-,CASTRTQGASGYTF,TGTGCCAGCACCCGCACACAGGGGGCTAGTGGCTACACCTTC
-,TRBJ2-5,TRBV28,-,CATSWGGTAQETQYF,TGTGCCACCTCCTGGGGAGGAACCGCTCAGGAGACCCAGTACTTC
-,TRBJ1-5,TRBV5-1,-,CASSLEPGKVQPQHF,TGCGCCAGCAGCTTGGAACCAGGGAAGGTTCAGCCCCAGCATTTT
-,TRBJ2-6,TRBV28,once,CASSFTGSGANVLTF,TGTGCCAGCAGTTTTACAGGGTCTGGGGCCAACGTCCTGACTTTC
TRBD2,TRBJ2-3,TRBV7-3,-,CASSHGGANTQYF,TGTGCCAGCAGCCACGGGGGGGCAAATACGCAGTATTTT
TRBD1,TRBJ1-1,TRBV10-1,-,CASRRQGANTEAFF,TGCGCCAGCAGGAGACAGGGAGCGAACACTGAAGCTTTCTTT
TRBD1,TRBJ2-1,TRBV7-6,-,CASSLGTGGSEQFF,TGTGCCAGCAGCTTAGGAACAGGGGGCAGTGAGCAGTTCTTC
-,TRBJ2-3,TRBV5-8,-,CASSLSQGTDTQYF,TGTGCCAGCAGCTTGTCCCAGGGCACAGATACGCAGTATTTT
-,TRBJ2-6,TRBV19,-,CASRRVLSGANVLTF,TGTGCCAGTAGGCGGGTGCTCTCTGGGGCCAACGTCCTGACTTTC
-,TRBJ1-1,TRBV5-1,-,CASSLTGSTEAFF,TGCGCCAGCAGCCTTACAGGCTCCACTGAAGCTTTCTTT
TRBD1,TRBJ1-5,TRBV19,-,CASSTPQGQGIANQPQHF,TGTGCCAGTAGTACCCCCCAGGGACAGGGGATAGCAAATCAGCCCCAGCATTTT